This record concerns one TCR beta chain sequence. What it binds is not known. This CDR3 region has 15 residues. J lost 5 bases, V lost 1 base, and 9 bases had no gene match. From germline, CDR1 is DFQATT and CDR2 SNEGSKA (reference sequence). This specimen belongs to a study of blood T cells in healthy people across ages. Primed by a sample-barcoded 5' primer and a J-beta primer mix, a second PCR proceeded for roughly 7 to 11 cycles. Every cDNA molecule carried a tag from a template-switch adaptor bearing 12 random nucleotides. Using its own MiXCR run on the 5' RACE reads, TCRdb lists one record per CDR3 protein. The sample yields roughly 800,000 distinct CDR3 sequences, roughly 24% seen once. Study-level findings and limits: Strong correlation existed between TCR beta diversity and naive T cell percentage.

The same sample was also studied in work on T cells of mothers and their children. From that report: The donor cohort consisted of three healthy Caucasian mothers and their six children. Slightly higher overlap, not significant, was seen in related mother-child pairs than in unrelated pairs.

Sequenced material: blood. V is TRBV20-1 and J is TRBJ2-5; 8 bases match TRBD2. The sequence derives from a boy younger than 18 in good health. This CDR3 is CSARVQRGLGETQYF. The CDR3 DNA sequence: TGCAGTGCTAGAGTCCAGCGGGGGCTGGGGGAGACCCAGTACTTC.